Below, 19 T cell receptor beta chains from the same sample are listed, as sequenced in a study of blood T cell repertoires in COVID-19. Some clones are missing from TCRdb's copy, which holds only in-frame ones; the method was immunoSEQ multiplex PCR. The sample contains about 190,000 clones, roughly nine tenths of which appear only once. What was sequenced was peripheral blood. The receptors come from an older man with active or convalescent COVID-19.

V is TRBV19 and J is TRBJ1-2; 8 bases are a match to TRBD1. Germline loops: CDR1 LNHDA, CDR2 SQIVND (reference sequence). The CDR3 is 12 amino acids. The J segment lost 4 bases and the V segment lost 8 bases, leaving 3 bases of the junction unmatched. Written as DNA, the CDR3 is TGTGCCAGTTCACAGGGGGTCTATGGCTACACCTTC. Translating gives CASSQGVYGYTF.

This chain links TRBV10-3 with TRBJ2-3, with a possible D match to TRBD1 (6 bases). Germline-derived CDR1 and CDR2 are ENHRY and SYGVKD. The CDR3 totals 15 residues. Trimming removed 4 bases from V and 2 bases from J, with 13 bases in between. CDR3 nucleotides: TGTGCCATCAGTGCCCGGGACATAATCACAGATACGCAGTATTTT. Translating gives CAISARDIITDTQYF.

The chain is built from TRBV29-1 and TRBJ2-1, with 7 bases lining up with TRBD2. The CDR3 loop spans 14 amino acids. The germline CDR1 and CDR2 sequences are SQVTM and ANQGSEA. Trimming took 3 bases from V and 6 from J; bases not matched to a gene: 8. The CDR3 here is CSVDSAGVRNEQFF. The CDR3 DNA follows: TGCAGCGTTGACTCTGCGGGAGTCCGCAATGAGCAGTTCTTC.

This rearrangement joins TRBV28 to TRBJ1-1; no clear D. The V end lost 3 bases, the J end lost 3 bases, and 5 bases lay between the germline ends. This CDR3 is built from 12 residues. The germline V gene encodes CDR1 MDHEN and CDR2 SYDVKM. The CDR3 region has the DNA TGTGCCAGCAGTTTCGGGGACACTGAAGCTTTCTTT. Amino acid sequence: CASSFGDTEAFF.

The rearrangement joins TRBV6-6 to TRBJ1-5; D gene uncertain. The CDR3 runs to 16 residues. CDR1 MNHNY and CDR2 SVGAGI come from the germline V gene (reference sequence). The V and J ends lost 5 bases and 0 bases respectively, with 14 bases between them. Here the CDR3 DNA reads TGTGCCAGCAGTAGATCTGGTGAGAATAGCAATCAGCCCCAGCATTTT. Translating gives CASSRSGENSNQPQHF.

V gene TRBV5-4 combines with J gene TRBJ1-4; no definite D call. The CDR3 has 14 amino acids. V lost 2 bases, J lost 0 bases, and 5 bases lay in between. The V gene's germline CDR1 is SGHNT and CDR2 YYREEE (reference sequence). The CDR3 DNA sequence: TGTGCCAGCAGCTTTAGCACAACTAATGAAAAACTGTTTTTT. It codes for CASSFSTTNEKLFF.

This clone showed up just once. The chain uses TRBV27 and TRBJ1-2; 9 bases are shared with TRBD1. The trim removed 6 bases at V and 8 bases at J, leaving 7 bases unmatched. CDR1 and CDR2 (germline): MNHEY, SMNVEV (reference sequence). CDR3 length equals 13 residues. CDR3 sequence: CASRLGTGRGYTF. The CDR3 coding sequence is TGTGCCAGCAGGCTGGGGACAGGGCGGGGCTACACCTTC.

The CDR3 sequence: CASSPGQGEAFF. CDR3 bases: TGCGCCAGCAGCCCGGGACAGGGGGAAGCTTTCTTT. This rearrangement joins TRBV5-1 to TRBJ1-1, with 10 positions matching TRBD1. The CDR3 is 12 amino acids. CDR1 and CDR2 from the germline V gene are SGHRS and YFSETQ. The J segment lost 8 bases and the V segment lost 4 bases, leaving 2 bases of the junction unmatched. The whole variable domain, remainder taken from reference TRBV5-1 and TRBJ1-1, is KAGVTQTPRYLIKTRGQQVTLSCSPISGHRSVSWYQQTPGQGLQFLFEYFSETQRNKGNFPGRFSGRQFSNSRSEMNVSTLELGDSALYLCASSPGQGEAFFGQGTRLTVV.

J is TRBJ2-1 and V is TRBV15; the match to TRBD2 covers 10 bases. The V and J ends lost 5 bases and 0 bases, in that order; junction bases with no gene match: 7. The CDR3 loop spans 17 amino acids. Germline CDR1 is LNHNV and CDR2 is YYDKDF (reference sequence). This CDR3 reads CATSSRLAGRSYNEQFF. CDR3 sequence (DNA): TGTGCCACCAGCTCTAGACTAGCGGGCCGCTCCTACAATGAGCAGTTCTTC.

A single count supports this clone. CDR3 DNA: TGCGCCAGCAGCTTGGGACAGACCACTGAAGCTTTCTTT. Translation gives CASSLGQTTEAFF. This chain joins TRBV5-1 and TRBJ1-1; maybe TRBD1 (5 bases). The CDR3 is 13 residues long. Germline CDR1 reads SGHRS; CDR2 reads YFSETQ. V was pared by 0 bases and J by 4 bases, with 7 bases between. The full variable domain, completed using reference TRBV5-1 and TRBJ1-1, is KAGVTQTPRYLIKTRGQQVTLSCSPISGHRSVSWYQQTPGQGLQFLFEYFSETQRNKGNFPGRFSGRQFSNSRSEMNVSTLELGDSALYLCASSLGQTTEAFFGQGTRLTVV.

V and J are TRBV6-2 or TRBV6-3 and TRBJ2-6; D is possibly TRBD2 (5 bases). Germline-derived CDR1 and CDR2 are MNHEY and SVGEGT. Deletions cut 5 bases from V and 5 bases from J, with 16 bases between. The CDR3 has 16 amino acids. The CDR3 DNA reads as TGTGCCAGCAGTAAGGTGGACGGACTCAGGGCCAACGTCCTGACTTTC. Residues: CASSKVDGLRANVLTF.

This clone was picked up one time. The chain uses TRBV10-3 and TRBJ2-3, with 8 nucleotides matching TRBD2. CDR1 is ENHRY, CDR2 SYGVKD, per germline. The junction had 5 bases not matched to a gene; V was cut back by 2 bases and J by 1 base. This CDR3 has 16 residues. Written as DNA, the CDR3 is TGTGCCATCAGTGAGGTGATGACTAGCGGCACAGATACGCAGTATTTT. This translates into CAISEVMTSGTDTQYF.

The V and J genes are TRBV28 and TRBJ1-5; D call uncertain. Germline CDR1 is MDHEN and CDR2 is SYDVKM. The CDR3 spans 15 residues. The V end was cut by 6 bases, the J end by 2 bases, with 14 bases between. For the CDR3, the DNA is TGTGCCAGCAGAGCTCAGGAGGAGGGCAATCAGCCCCAGCATTTT. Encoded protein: CASRAQEEGNQPQHF.

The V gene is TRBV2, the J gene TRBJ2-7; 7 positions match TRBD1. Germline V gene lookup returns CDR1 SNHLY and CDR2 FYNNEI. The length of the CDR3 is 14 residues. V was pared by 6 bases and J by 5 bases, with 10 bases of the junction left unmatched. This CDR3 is CASSVGQQGNEQYF. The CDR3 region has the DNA TGTGCCAGCAGCGTCGGGCAACAGGGGAACGAGCAGTACTTC.

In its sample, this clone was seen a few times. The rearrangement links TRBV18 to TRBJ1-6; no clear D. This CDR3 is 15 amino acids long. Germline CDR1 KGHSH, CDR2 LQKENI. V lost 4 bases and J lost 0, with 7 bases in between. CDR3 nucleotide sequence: TGTGCCAGCTCACAAGAGGGCTCCTATAATTCACCCCTCCACTTT. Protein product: CASSQEGSYNSPLHF.

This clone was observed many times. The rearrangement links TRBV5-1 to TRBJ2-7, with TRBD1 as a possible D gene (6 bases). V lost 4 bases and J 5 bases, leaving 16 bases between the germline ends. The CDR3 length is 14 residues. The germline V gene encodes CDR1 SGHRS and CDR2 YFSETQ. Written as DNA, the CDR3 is TGCGCCAGCAGCCCTGGACAGTCCGGGCACGAGCAGTACTTC. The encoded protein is CASSPGQSGHEQYF.

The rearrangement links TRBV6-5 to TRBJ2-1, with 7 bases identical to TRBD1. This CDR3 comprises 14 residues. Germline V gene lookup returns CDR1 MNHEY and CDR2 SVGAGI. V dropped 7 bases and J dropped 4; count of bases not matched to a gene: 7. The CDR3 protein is CASNTGTAYNEQFF. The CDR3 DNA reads TGTGCCAGCAATACCGGGACAGCATACAATGAGCAGTTCTTC.

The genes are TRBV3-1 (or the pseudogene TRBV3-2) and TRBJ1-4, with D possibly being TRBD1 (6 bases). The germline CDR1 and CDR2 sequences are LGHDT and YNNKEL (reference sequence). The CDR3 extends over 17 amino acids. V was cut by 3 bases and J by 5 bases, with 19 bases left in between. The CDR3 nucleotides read TGTGCCAGCAGCCAGTTTACACGGACAGTCACAAATGAAAAACTGTTTTTT. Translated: CASSQFTRTVTNEKLFF.

CDR3 protein: CASSTGQVNQPQHF. In DNA, the CDR3 is TGCGCCAGCAGCACGGGACAGGTCAATCAGCCCCAGCATTTT. This sequence joins TRBV5-1 and TRBJ1-5, with 8 bases identical to TRBD1. The junction had 3 bases not matched to a gene; V was cut back by 4 bases and J by 3 bases. The CDR3 length is 14 residues. Per the germline V gene, CDR1 is SGHRS and CDR2 is YFSETQ. The full variable domain, rest sourced from reference TRBV5-1 and TRBJ1-5, is KAGVTQTPRYLIKTRGQQVTLSCSPISGHRSVSWYQQTPGQGLQFLFEYFSETQRNKGNFPGRFSGRQFSNSRSEMNVSTLELGDSALYLCASSTGQVNQPQHFGDGTRLSIL.